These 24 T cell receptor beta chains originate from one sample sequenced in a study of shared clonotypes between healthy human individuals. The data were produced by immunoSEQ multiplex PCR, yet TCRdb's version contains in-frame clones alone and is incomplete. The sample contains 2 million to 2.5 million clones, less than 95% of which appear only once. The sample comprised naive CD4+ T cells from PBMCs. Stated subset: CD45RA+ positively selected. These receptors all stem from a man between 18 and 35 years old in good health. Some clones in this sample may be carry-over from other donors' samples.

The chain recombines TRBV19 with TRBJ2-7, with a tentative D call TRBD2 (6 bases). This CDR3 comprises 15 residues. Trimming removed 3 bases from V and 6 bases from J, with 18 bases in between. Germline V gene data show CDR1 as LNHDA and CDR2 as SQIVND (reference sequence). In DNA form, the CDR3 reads TGTGCCAGTAGTATTCAGTCGGGAGCTGTAGGCGAGCAGTACTTC. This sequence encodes CASSIQSGAVGEQYF.

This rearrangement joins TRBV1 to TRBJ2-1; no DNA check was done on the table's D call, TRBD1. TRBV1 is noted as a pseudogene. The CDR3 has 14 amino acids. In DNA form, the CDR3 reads TGCACCAGCAGCCAACCGGACAGGAGGAATGAGCAGTTCTTC. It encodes CTSSQPDRRNEQFF.

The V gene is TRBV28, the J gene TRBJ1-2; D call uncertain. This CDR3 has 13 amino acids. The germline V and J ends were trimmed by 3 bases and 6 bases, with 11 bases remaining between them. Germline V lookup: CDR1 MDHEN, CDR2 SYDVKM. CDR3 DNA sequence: TGTGCCAGCAGTTTCCGCCAGGTCGATGGCTACACCTTC. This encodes CASSFRQVDGYTF.

Here the CDR3 DNA reads TGTGCCAGCAGCCCCCCGGGACAGGCCTCCTACGAGCAGTACTTC. This gives the protein CASSPPGQASYEQYF. The chain couples TRBV14 to TRBJ2-7, with 8 bases lining up with TRBD1. The CDR3 consists of 15 residues. CDR1 SGHDN and CDR2 FVKESK come from the germline V gene. With V trimmed by 4 bases and J by 0 bases, 5 bases remained unmatched.

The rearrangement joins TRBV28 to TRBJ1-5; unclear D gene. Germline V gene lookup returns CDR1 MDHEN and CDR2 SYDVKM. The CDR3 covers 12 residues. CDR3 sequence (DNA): TGTGCACATCAGGAAAGCAATCAGCCCCAGCATTTT. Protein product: CAHQESNQPQHF.

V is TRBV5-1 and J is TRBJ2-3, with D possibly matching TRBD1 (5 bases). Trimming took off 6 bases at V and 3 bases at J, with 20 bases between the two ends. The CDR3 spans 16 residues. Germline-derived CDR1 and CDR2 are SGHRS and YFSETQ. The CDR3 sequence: CASTARGVRTTDTQYF. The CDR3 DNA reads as TGCGCCAGCACGGCCCGAGGTGTGCGGACAACAGATACGCAGTATTTT.

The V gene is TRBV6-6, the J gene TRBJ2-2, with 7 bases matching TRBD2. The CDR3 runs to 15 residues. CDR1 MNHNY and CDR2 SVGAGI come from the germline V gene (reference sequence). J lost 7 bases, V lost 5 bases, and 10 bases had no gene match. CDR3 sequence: CASSTIIGGVGELFF. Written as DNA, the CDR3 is TGTGCCAGCAGTACGATAATTGGGGGGGTCGGGGAGCTGTTTTTT.

The CDR3 nucleotides are TGTGCCAGCAGCTTAGCTGTATCTCCGGATTCACCCCTCCACTTT. It translates to CASSLAVSPDSPLHF. The chain employs TRBV7-6 and TRBJ1-6, with D unresolved. CDR3 length equals 15 residues. The V gene's germline CDR1 is SGHVS and CDR2 FNYEAQ. V dropped 0 bases and J dropped 8 bases, with 11 bases sitting between them.

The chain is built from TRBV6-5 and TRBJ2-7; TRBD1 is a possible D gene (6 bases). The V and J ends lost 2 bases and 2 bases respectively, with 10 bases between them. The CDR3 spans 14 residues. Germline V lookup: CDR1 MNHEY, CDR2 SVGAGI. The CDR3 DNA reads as TGTGCCAGCAGTTACGAACAGGGACCCTACGAGCAGTACTTC. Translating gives CASSYEQGPYEQYF.

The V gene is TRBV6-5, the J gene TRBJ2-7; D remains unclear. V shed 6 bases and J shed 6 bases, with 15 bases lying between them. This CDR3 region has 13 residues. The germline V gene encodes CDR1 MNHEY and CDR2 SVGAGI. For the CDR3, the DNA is TGTGCCAGCAGCTCAACAGCCCTACGCGAGCAGTACTTC. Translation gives CASSSTALREQYF.

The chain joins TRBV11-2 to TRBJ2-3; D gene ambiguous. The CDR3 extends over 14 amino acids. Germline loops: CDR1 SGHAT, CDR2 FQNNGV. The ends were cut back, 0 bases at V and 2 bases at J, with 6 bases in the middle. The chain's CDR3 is CASSLDWYTDTQYF. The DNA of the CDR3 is TGTGCCAGCAGCTTAGATTGGTACACAGATACGCAGTATTTT.

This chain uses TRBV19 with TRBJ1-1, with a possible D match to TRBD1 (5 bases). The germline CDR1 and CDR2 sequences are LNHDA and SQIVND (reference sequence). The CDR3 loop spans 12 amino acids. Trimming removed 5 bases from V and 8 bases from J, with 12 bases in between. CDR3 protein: CASSGAFGEAFF. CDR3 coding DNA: TGTGCCAGTAGTGGGGCATTCGGGGAAGCTTTCTTT. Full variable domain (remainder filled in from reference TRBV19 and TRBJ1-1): DGGITQSPKYLFRKEGQNVTLSCEQNLNHDAMYWYRQDPGQGLRLIYYSQIVNDFQKGDIAEGYSVSREKKESFPLTVTSAQKNPTAFYLCASSGAFGEAFFGQGTRLTVV.

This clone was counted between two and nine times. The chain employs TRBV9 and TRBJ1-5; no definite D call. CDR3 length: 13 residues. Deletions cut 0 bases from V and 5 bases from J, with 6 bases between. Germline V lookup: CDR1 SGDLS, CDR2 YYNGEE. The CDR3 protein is CASSVGRDQPQHF. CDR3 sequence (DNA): TGTGCCAGCAGCGTAGGAAGGGATCAGCCCCAGCATTTT.

CDR3 DNA sequence: TGTGCCAGCAGCCGTCTAGGAGATACGCAGTATTTT. It yields the protein CASSRLGDTQYF. The V call is TRBV6-5, the J call TRBJ2-3; D call uncertain. Germline V gene lookup returns CDR1 MNHEY and CDR2 SVGAGI. The CDR3 runs 12 residues. V lost 6 bases and J 5 bases, leaving 9 bases between the germline ends.

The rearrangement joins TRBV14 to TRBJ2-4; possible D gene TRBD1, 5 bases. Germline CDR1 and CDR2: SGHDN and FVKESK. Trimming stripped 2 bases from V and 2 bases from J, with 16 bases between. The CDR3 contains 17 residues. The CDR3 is CASSQLGSKGSKNIQYF. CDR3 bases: TGTGCCAGCAGCCAACTAGGTTCAAAGGGGTCCAAAAACATTCAGTACTTC.

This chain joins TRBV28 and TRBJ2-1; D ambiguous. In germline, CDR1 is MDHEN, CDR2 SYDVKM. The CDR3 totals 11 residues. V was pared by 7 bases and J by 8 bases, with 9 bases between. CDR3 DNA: TGTGCCAGCATGGGTGTGGATGAGCAGTTCTTC. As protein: CASMGVDEQFF.

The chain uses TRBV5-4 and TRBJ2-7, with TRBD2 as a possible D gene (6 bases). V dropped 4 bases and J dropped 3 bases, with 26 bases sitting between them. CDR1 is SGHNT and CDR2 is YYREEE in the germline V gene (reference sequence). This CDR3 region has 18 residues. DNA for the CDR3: TGTGCCAGCAGCGGACCATGGCCCGACTTGGAGGGGTTCTACGAGCAGTACTTC. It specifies CASSGPWPDLEGFYEQYF.

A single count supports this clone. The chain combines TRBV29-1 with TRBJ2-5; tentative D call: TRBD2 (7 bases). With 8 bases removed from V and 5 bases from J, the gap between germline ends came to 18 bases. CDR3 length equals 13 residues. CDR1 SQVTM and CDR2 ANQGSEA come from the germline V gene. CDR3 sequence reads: CSTIGGVGETQYF. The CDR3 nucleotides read TGCAGCACTATAGGGGGGGTTGGGGAGACCCAGTACTTC.

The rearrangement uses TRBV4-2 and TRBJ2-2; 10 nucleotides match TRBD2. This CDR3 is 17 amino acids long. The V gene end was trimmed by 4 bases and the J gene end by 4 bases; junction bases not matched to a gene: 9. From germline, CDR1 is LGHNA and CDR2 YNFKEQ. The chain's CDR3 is CASSRDLAGALTGELFF. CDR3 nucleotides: TGTGCCAGCAGCCGAGATCTAGCGGGAGCCCTCACCGGGGAGCTGTTTTTT.

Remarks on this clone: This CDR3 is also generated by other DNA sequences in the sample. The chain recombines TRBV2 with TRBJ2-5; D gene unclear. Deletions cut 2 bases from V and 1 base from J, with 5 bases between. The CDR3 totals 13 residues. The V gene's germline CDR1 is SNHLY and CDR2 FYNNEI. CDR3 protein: CASSEYSQETQYF. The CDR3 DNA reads TGTGCCAGCAGTGAATACAGCCAAGAGACCCAGTACTTC.

The CDR3 DNA sequence: TGTGCCAGCAGCTTAGATCTGGTCCAGGATGAGCAGTTCTTC. It specifies CASSLDLVQDEQFF. This rearrangement joins TRBV11-2 to TRBJ2-1; D uncertain. This CDR3 is built from 14 residues. The germline V gene has CDR1 SGHAT and CDR2 FQNNGV. Trimming pared 0 bases from V and 8 bases from J, leaving 11 bases between.

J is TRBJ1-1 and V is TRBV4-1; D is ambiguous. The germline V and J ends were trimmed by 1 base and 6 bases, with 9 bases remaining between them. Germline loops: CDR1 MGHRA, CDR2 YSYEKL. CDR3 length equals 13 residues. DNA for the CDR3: TGCGCCAGCAGCCAAGGGGCCTGGGCTGAAGCTTTCTTT. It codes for CASSQGAWAEAFF.

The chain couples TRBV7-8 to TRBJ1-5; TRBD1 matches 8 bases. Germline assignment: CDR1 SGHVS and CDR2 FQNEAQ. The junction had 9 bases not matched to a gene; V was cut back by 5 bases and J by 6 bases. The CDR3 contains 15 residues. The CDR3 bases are TGTGCCAGCAGCCCCAGACGGCAGGGGGCTCAGCCCCAGCATTTT. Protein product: CASSPRRQGAQPQHF.

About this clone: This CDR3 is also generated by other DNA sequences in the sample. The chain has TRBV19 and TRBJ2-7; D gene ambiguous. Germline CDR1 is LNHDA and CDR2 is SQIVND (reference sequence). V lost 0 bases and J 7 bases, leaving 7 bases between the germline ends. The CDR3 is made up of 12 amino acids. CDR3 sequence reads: CASSIDTREQYF. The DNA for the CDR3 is TGTGCCAGTAGTATAGATACTCGAGAGCAGTACTTC.